This T cell receptor (beta chain) was captured in a study of cytotoxic CD8 clonotypes in ibrutinib-treated CLL. Study findings and constraints: Among the clonotypes, public ones were uncommon and contracted or held stable on treatment.

Assay: immunoSEQ multiplex PCR; the TCRdb copy retains only in-frame clones and omits some. The table lists 250,000 to 350,000 clones, more than 70% of them singletons. Per germline, CDR1 SGHRS and CDR2 YFSETQ. Trimming removed 4 bases at V and 6 bases at J, with 14 bases between. The CDR3 is made up of 13 amino acids. This clone was seen just once. Its specificity is unknown. The chain joins TRBV5-1 to TRBJ2-7; D gene unclear. The origin of this receptor is a human donor with chronic lymphocytic leukemia. Source: PBMCs, taken at disease progression, from a patient treated with ibrutinib. The CDR3 DNA reads as TGCGCCAGCAGCGCTCCTGGGGTGCCCGAGCAGTACTTC. Translated: CASSAPGVPEQYF.